Listed below are T cell receptor beta chains from one sample, sequenced in a study of Ad26.COV2.S vaccination and SARS-CoV-2 variants. Generated by immunoSEQ multiplex PCR, the TCRdb table keeps only in-frame clones and is missing some. The data contain about 390,000 clones, approximately 92% of them singletons. Specimen: peripheral blood, collected in a trial of Ad26.COV2.S vaccine versus placebo. The receptors come from a person between 18 and 60 years old who received the Ad26.COV2.S COVID-19 vaccine or a placebo. The CDR3 runs from the conserved cysteine through the conserved F or W. The D gene is left open where the match is weak. Rows may omit the clone size; those that give it use once, few, many or a size class.

>.|TRBD1|TRBJ2-1|TRBV18
CASSRLGGQGNEQFF
TGTGCCAGCTCACGATTGGGGGGACAGGGTAATGAGCAGTTCTTC
>.|.|TRBJ2-7|TRBV6-5
CASKERQRTAYEQYF
TGTGCCAGCAAGGAAAGACAGCGAACTGCCTACGAGCAGTACTTC
>.|.|TRBJ2-3|TRBV6-6
CASSYGSDTQYF
TGTGCCAGCAGTTATGGGAGCGATACGCAGTATTTT
>.|.|TRBJ1-2|TRBV29-1
CSVASRDNYGYTF
TGCAGCGTTGCTAGCAGGGATAACTATGGCTACACCTTC
>few|TRBD1|TRBJ1-6|TRBV10-2
CASSEMGQSPPLHF
TGCGCCAGCAGTGAAATGGGACAGTCTCCACCCCTCCACTTT
>.|TRBD1|TRBJ1-5|TRBV7-2
CASSLYPDRGHQPQHF
TGTGCCAGCAGCTTATATCCGGACAGGGGCCATCAGCCCCAGCATTTT
>.|.|TRBJ1-5|TRBV27
CASSLQGWDNQPQHF
TGTGCCAGCAGTTTACAAGGGTGGGACAATCAGCCCCAGCATTTT
>.|.|TRBJ1-1|TRBV7-9
CASTRGGGFAEAFF
TGTGCCAGCACCCGAGGGGGGGGTTTCGCTGAAGCTTTCTTT
>.|TRBD2|TRBJ2-7|TRBV4-1
CASSQTPPGTSRLYEQYF
TGCGCCAGCAGCCAAACCCCCCCGGGGACTAGTAGACTCTACGAGCAGTACTTC
>.|.|TRBJ2-1|TRBV6-5
CASGDPRGANYEQFF
TGTGCCAGCGGGGATCCAAGGGGCGCGAATTATGAGCAGTTCTTC
>.|.|TRBJ2-5|TRBV7-9
CASSLRGAGRWETQYF
TGTGCCAGCAGCTTGAGGGGGGCTGGTCGGTGGGAGACCCAGTACTTC
>.|.|TRBJ2-3|TRBV7-2
CASSLESTSTDTQYF
TGTGCCAGCAGCTTAGAGAGCACTAGCACAGATACGCAGTATTTT
>few|TRBD1|TRBJ1-1|TRBV10-2
CASSDSGTGNTEAFF
TGCGCCAGCAGTGACTCCGGGACAGGGAACACTGAAGCTTTCTTT
>once|TRBD2|TRBJ2-3|TRBV9
CASSVVGGGALDTQYF
TGTGCCAGCAGCGTAGTTGGCGGGGGGGCCTTAGATACGCAGTATTTT
>few|.|TRBJ1-6|TRBV5-4
CASSPPGGVGNSPLHF
TGTGCCAGCAGCCCCCCGGGGGGCGTTGGGAATTCACCCCTCCACTTT
>.|TRBD1|TRBJ2-7|TRBV11-2
CASSRDSVSYEQYF
TGTGCCAGCAGTCGGGACAGTGTATCCTACGAGCAGTACTTC
>.|TRBD2|TRBJ2-5|TRBV12-5
CASGSALLSGGIQETQYF
TGTGCTAGTGGTTCGGCCCTCCTTAGCGGGGGGATTCAAGAGACCCAGTACTTC
>.|TRBD1|TRBJ2-7|TRBV7-8
CASSFGQEEYF
TGTGCCAGCAGCTTTGGACAGGAGGAGTACTTC
>.|TRBD2|TRBJ2-2|TRBV11-2
CASSLAGGPGGELFF
TGTGCCAGCAGCTTAGCGGGGGGGCCAGGCGGGGAGCTGTTTTTT
>.|.|TRBJ1-5|TRBV2
CASSGERAEPQHF
TGTGCCAGCAGTGGGGAAAGGGCCGAGCCCCAGCATTTT
>.|.|TRBJ2-7|TRBV4-3
CASSHLQGSYEQYF
TGCGCCAGCAGCCACCTACAGGGCTCCTACGAGCAGTACTTC
>.|.|TRBJ1-4|TRBV15
CATSRDGRTNEKLFF
TGTGCCACCAGCAGAGACGGTCGGACTAATGAAAAACTGTTTTTT
>.|.|TRBJ1-2|TRBV2
CASTRTRSGDYGYTF
TGTGCCAGCACCCGGACCCGATCTGGGGACTATGGCTACACCTTC
>.|.|TRBJ1-3|TRBV6-1
CASSDRRSGNTIYF
TGTGCCAGCAGTGATCGGAGATCTGGAAACACCATATATTTT
>.|.|TRBJ2-1|TRBV4-1
CASSQDWTLAASSYNEQFF
TGCGCCAGCAGCCAAGATTGGACTTTGGCGGCGAGCTCCTACAATGAGCAGTTCTTC
>.|TRBD2|TRBJ2-4|TRBV5-6
CASSPGLAGVENIQYF
TGTGCCAGCAGCCCGGGACTAGCGGGGGTCGAAAACATTCAGTACTTC
>.|.|TRBJ2-7|TRBV27
CASSPRPGVALYEQYF
TGTGCCAGCAGTCCGAGGCCGGGAGTAGCACTCTACGAGCAGTACTTC
>.|.|TRBJ2-3|TRBV6-1
CASSDARVTQYF
TGTGCCAGCAGTGACGCGCGGGTTACGCAGTATTTT
>.|TRBD1|TRBJ1-4|TRBV5-1
CASSSTGGPNEKLFF
TGCGCCAGCAGCTCCACAGGGGGCCCTAATGAAAAACTGTTTTTT
>.|.|TRBJ2-2|TRBV27
CASSSGVPNTGELFF
TGTGCCAGCAGTTCAGGGGTCCCGAACACCGGGGAGCTGTTTTTT
>.|.|TRBJ1-2|TRBV6-5
CASSYSSLFNYGYTF
TGTGCCAGCAGTTACTCCTCACTGTTTAACTATGGCTACACCTTC
>.|.|TRBJ1-1|TRBV4-3
CASSPDQMENTEAFF
TGCGCCAGCAGCCCAGACCAAATGGAGAACACTGAAGCTTTCTTT
>.|.|TRBJ1-6|TRBV27
CASSLSAGFGSPLHF
TGTGCCAGCAGTTTATCGGCGGGATTTGGTTCACCCCTCCACTTT
>.|.|TRBJ2-3|TRBV4-1
CASSQDWGSTDTQYF
TGCGCCAGCAGCCAAGACTGGGGCAGCACAGATACGCAGTATTTT
>.|.|TRBJ1-2|TRBV19
CASRTTGPLPYGYTF
TGTGCCAGTAGAACGACAGGCCCGCTGCCTTATGGCTACACCTTC
>.|.|TRBJ1-1|TRBV5-6
CASRGLNTEAFF
TGTGCCAGCCGGGGTTTGAACACTGAAGCTTTCTTT
>.|TRBD1|TRBJ1-1|TRBV5-4
CASSLQGVNTEAFF
TGTGCCAGCAGCTTGCAGGGGGTGAACACTGAAGCTTTCTTT
>.|.|TRBJ2-7|TRBV9
CASSARDWTSYEQYF
TGTGCCAGCAGCGCCCGGGACTGGACATCCTACGAGCAGTACTTC
>.|.|TRBJ2-2|TRBV2
CASRLQSTGELFF
TGTGCCAGCAGATTACAGAGCACCGGGGAGCTGTTTTTT
>.|.|TRBJ2-5|TRBV28
CASSFIVGGGQETQYF
TGTGCCAGCAGTTTCATTGTCGGGGGTGGTCAAGAGACCCAGTACTTC
>.|TRBD2|TRBJ2-1|TRBV7-8
CASSPKRGGHQEQFF
TGTGCCAGCAGCCCAAAGCGGGGGGGCCATCAGGAGCAGTTCTTC
>.|.|TRBJ2-7|TRBV10-3
CAISESVTSYEQYF
TGTGCCATCAGTGAGTCGGTGACCTCCTACGAGCAGTACTTC
>.|.|TRBJ1-3|TRBV5-1
CASSLAEYGSGNTIYF
TGCGCCAGCAGCTTGGCCGAATATGGATCTGGAAACACCATATATTTT
>.|TRBD1|TRBJ2-2|TRBV18
CASLRSIRTGGSPGELFF
TGTGCCAGCTTACGCTCCATACGGACAGGGGGCAGTCCCGGGGAGCTGTTTTTT
>.|.|TRBJ1-6|TRBV6-2/TRBV6-3
CASSYPGSSEYGSPLHF
TGTGCCAGCAGTTACCCCGGCAGTTCCGAATATGGTTCACCCCTCCACTTT
>.|TRBD1|TRBJ1-2|TRBV10-3
CAISSGTGGSRYGYTF
TGTGCCATCAGTTCCGGGACAGGGGGGTCAAGGTATGGCTACACCTTC
>.|.|TRBJ1-6|TRBV19
CASTYNTGSSYNSPLHF
TGTGCCAGTACCTATAACACAGGGAGCTCCTATAATTCACCCCTCCACTTT
>.|TRBD1|TRBJ1-1|TRBV18
CASSPTGTASLISIFF
TGTGCCAGCTCACCTACCGGGACAGCGTCGCTTATTTCAATATTCTTT
>.|.|TRBJ1-5|TRBV10-3
CATAQGNQPQHF
TGTGCCACTGCCCAGGGGAATCAGCCCCAGCATTTT
>.|TRBD1|TRBJ2-2|TRBV4-1
CASSQIGQEAGELFF
TGCGCCAGCAGCCAGATAGGACAGGAGGCCGGGGAGCTGTTTTTT
>.|.|TRBJ1-2|TRBV7-2
CASSRLGEHRPTYGYTF
TGTGCCAGCAGCCGTCTCGGTGAGCACAGGCCCACCTATGGCTACACCTTC
>.|.|TRBJ1-2|TRBV4-3
CASSPQSSGRFNYGYTF
TGCGCCAGCAGCCCCCAATCCTCGGGCAGGTTTAACTATGGCTACACCTTC
>once|TRBD2|TRBJ2-7|TRBV5-4
CASSPGLAGKSDENF
TGTGCCAGCAGCCCCGGACTAGCGGGGAAATCGGACGAGAACTTC
>once|.|TRBJ1-6|TRBV5-6
CASSAAGSSYNSPLHF
TGTGCCAGCAGCGCTGCGGGGAGCTCCTATAATTCACCCCTCCACTTT